The T cell receptor (beta chain) described here comes from a study of siplizumab effects on memory and regulatory T cells. General observations from the study: Naive T cells, seemingly more diverse than memory cells, seemed major alloresponse contributors. Under siplizumab, alloreactive sequences traced to unstimulated CD4+ memory cells were significantly reduced.

The protocol was immunoSEQ multiplex PCR, while the TCRdb copy is restricted to in-frame clones and leaves out a portion. The repertoire holds roughly 70,000 clones, with around 93% as singletons. About this clone: The target antigen is unknown.

This CDR3 comprises 18 residues. CDR1 is MNHEY and CDR2 is SMNVEV in the germline V gene (reference sequence). The V end was cut by 0 bases, the J end by 5 bases, with 20 bases between. The rearrangement links TRBV27 to TRBJ2-1; possibly TRBD2 for D (5 bases). Sample: CD8+ T cells sorted from blood. This TCR was recovered from a human donor in good health. The chain's CDR3 is CASSLSNQWRVKDNEQFF. DNA of the CDR3: TGTGCCAGCAGTTTATCGAACCAGTGGCGGGTCAAAGACAATGAGCAGTTCTTC.